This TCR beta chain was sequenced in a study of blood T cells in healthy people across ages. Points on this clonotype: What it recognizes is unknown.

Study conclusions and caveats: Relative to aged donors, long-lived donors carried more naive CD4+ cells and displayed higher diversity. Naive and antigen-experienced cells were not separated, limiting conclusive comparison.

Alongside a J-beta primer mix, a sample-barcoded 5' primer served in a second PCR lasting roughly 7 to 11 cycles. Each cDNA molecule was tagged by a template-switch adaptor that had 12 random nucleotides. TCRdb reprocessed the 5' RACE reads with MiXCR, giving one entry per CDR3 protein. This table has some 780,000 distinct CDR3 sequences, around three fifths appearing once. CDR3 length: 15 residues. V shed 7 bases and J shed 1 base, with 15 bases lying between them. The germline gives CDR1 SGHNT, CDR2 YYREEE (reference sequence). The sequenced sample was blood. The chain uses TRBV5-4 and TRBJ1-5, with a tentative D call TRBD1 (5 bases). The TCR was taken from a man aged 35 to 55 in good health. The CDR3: CASATGGMSNQPQHF. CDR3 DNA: TGTGCCAGCGCCACGGGGGGTATGAGCAATCAGCCCCAGCATTTT.